This TCR beta chain came from a study of cytomegalovirus exposure and HLA in healthy donors (dated 2017 in TCRdb). For the wider study: The roughly 670 repertoires of the first cohort and the 120 validation repertoires were produced on the same platform, according to a later analysis. The study was designed to test whether signatures of past pathogen exposure could be identified by cataloging public T cell receptors. Along with the approximately 700-subject first cohort, a separate validation cohort of over 90 different subjects was used. The study combined high-throughput TCR immunosequencing, statistical association of individual TCRs with disease status, and machine learning to predict cytomegalovirus infection status.

Study-level results and caveats: In the study, around 150 TCR beta chains were listed as associated with cytomegalovirus. The classifier was reported to diagnose cytomegalovirus status with high specificity and sensitivity in both the original and validation cohorts. A later analysis lacked HLA typing for the validation cohort, so it scored co-occurrence in that cohort across all 130 or so repertoires. Subsequent analysis determined that TCRs grouped into clusters in the first cohort also showed a tendency toward co-occurrence across the roughly 110 validation repertoires, and approximately 93% of cluster scores exceeded 0. The authors suggested that the approach could potentially be extended to other disease states and immunological phenotypes. While some public TCRs were present in many individuals, most TCR sequences turned up only very rarely across donors. In vitro tests confirmed that a few of the cytomegalovirus-associated TCR beta chains recognize cytomegalovirus antigens.

Separate from the approximately 670-subject first cohort, the validation cohort of 90 to 150 subjects was the group to which the donors belonged. Via the germline V gene, CDR1 is MNHNS and CDR2 SASEGT. Taken from cysteine to phenylalanine, the CDR3 has 14 residues. Only CDR3 DNA remains: 42 bases, in frame from the first base. V is reduced by 3 bases and J by 0 bases, leaving a spacing of 8 bases between them. The protocol used for the library was the immunoSEQ multiplex PCR assay. Turning to the authors' computational methods: A statistical classification framework was built to diagnose cytomegalovirus status from the catalog of TCR beta chain sequences. TCRdb mirrors the immuneACCESS table, restricted to in-frame sequences. Some clones are absent from its copies; in checked studies, under half trace to an unresolved V gene, and the reason for the others is unknown. V and J calls and clone size are given by that table; D and trimming were obtained from the DNA. A total of roughly 120,000 clones appear in this sample, roughly 88% of them only once. 1.5% to 2% of the sample comes from the top ten.

Turning to this clone: Its antigen is still unknown. The input lacks base qualities; no much larger clone sits a single base away.

Sequenced sample: PBMCs. Here the chain combines TRBV6-1 and TRBJ1-1, with a weak D call of TRBD1 (5 bases match). The source is a man in his late teens or twenties in good health and CMV-seronegative. The bases read TGTGCCAGCAGTGATAACAGGATGAACACTGAAGCTTTCTTT. Translated, this gives CASSDNRMNTEAFF.